This record looks at one T cell receptor (beta chain) sequence and its context. No antigen is known for it. The timepoints at which blood was sampled were baseline, cycle 4 day 1, and cycle 7 day 1. Profiled with immunoSEQ multiplex PCR; TCRdb holds only in-frame clones, not every one. The sample has about 16,000 clones, 80% to 95% seen once. This sample is drawn from a study of OX40 agonist ivuxolimab in advanced cancers. Study background: Three patients, one with hepatocellular carcinoma and two with cutaneous melanoma, responded partially.

General study points: Antigen targets of the expanded peripheral T cells went undetermined.

This CDR3 has 14 amino acids. Germline V gene data show CDR1 as PRHDT and CDR2 as FYEKMQ (reference sequence). V was clipped by 2 bases and J by 4 bases, with 12 bases between them. V is TRBV13 and J is TRBJ2-7; weak D call: TRBD2 (6 bases). The sample consisted of CD4+ or CD8+ T cells sorted from blood, taken in a trial of the OX40 agonist ivuxolimab. The clonotype was recovered from an adult with an advanced solid tumor such as melanoma, head and neck, liver or kidney cancer. The DNA of the CDR3 is TGTGCCAGCAGCTTATGGGGGGACGGATACGAGCAGTACTTC. This codes for CASSLWGDGYEQYF.